The 6 T cell receptor beta chains below come from one sample, sequenced in a study of T cells expressing NK-cell markers. TCRdb reprocessed the 5' RACE reads, with one entry per CDR3 protein and no DNA. The sample yields 200,000 to 300,000 distinct CDR3 sequences, of which the top ten take up about 0.4%. What was sequenced was blood T cells: a sorted CD56 or NKG2C T cell subset, CD4+ or CD8+ T cells, or bulk PBMC T cells (not recorded which). The origin of the receptors is a man in his late teens or twenties in good health.

V usage is TRBV5-1 and J usage is TRBJ2-1; TCRdb returns TRBD1, unconfirmable since there is no DNA. Germline-derived CDR1 and CDR2 are SGHRS and YFSETQ. The CDR3 runs 14 residues. The chain's CDR3 is CASSLGGGANEQFF.

The chain couples TRBV7-9 to TRBJ1-1; no DNA is available, so the TRBD1 call from TCRdb remains unchecked. Germline CDR1 SEHNR, CDR2 FQNEAQ (reference sequence). The CDR3 runs 13 residues. This CDR3 reads CASSFTGGDEAFF.

The genes are TRBV18 and TRBJ2-3; the D call from TCRdb, TRBD2, cannot be confirmed without DNA. CDR1 is KGHSH and CDR2 is LQKENI in the germline V gene. There are 15 residues in the CDR3. The CDR3 region is CASRGLAVSTDTQYF.

The chain recombines TRBV7-9 with TRBJ1-5; TCRdb lists TRBD1, though no DNA is available to test this call. Germline-derived CDR1 and CDR2 are SEHNR and FQNEAQ (reference sequence). The CDR3 has 15 residues. Here the CDR3 reads CASSAGTGLDQPQHF.

The rearrangement joins TRBV3-1 to TRBJ2-5; without DNA, the TCRdb call of TRBD2 cannot be checked. The CDR3 is 15 amino acids. The germline CDR1 and CDR2 sequences are LGHDT and YNNKEL (reference sequence). The CDR3 loop reads CASSQLAGGRETQYF.

The J gene is TRBJ2-1, the V gene TRBV7-3. Looked up from germline, CDR1 is SGHTA and CDR2 is FQGTGA. The CDR3 totals 16 residues. CDR3 loop: CASMQYGGRADNEQFF.